One and the same sample provided the 30 T cell receptor beta chains below, sequenced in a study of shared clonotypes between healthy human individuals. Profiled with immunoSEQ multiplex PCR; TCRdb holds only in-frame clones, not every one. Of millions of clones listed, over 85% are singletons. Sequencing was done on a sample of naive CD4+ T cells sorted from blood. Subset of the sample: CD45RA+ positively selected. The receptors were gathered from a young man in good health.

V gene TRBV5-1 combines with J gene TRBJ1-5; 7 bases are shared with TRBD1. The CDR3 covers 13 residues. V trimming: 0 bases; J trimming: 8 bases; junction bases outside the gene matches: 2. Germline V gene lookup returns CDR1 SGHRS and CDR2 YFSETQ. In DNA, the CDR3 is TGCGCCAGCAGCTTGGAGGGGGCAGAGCCCCAGCATTTT. Residues: CASSLEGAEPQHF.

The chain recombines TRBV7-9 with TRBJ2-5, with D possibly being TRBD2 (6 bases). V gave up 10 bases and J gave up 3 bases, with 15 bases separating them. Germline V CDR1 and CDR2: SEHNR, FQNEAQ (reference sequence). The CDR3 has 13 residues. Here the CDR3 DNA reads TGTGCCATTACGCGGAGGGCTGAAGAGACCCAGTACTTC. Translating gives CAITRRAEETQYF.

DNA of the CDR3: TGTGCCAGCAGCTTGGAGGGCCGCCCAGATACGCAGTATTTT. Its protein product is CASSLEGRPDTQYF. The rearrangement links TRBV5-6 to TRBJ2-3; D remains ambiguous. Between the trimmed V and J ends, which lost 0 bases and 4 bases, there was a span of 9 bases. CDR1 is SGHDT, CDR2 YYEEEE, per germline. This CDR3 is built from 14 residues.

The V and J genes are TRBV5-1 and TRBJ2-1; D tentatively reads TRBD1 or TRBD2 (5 bases each). The CDR3 has 15 amino acids. The V gene's germline CDR1 is SGHRS and CDR2 YFSETQ. Trimming removed 3 bases at V and 5 bases at J, with 15 bases between. The CDR3 nucleotides are TGCGCCAGCAGCTGGGGGAATAAGGGCGACAATGAGCAGTTCTTC. Amino acids: CASSWGNKGDNEQFF.

The J gene is TRBJ2-7, the V gene TRBV6-6; 10 positions match TRBD2. The length of the CDR3 is 15 residues. In germline, CDR1 is MNHNY, CDR2 SVGAGI (reference sequence). V trimming: 2 bases; J trimming: 6 bases; junction bases outside the gene matches: 7. The CDR3 DNA sequence: TGTGCCAGCAGTTACCTTTTAGCGGGAGGAGTCGAGCAGTACTTC. Translated: CASSYLLAGGVEQYF.

The V call is TRBV10-3, the J call TRBJ2-2, with 7 positions matching TRBD2. This CDR3 has 14 amino acids. V gave up 6 bases and J gave up 5 bases; unmatched junction bases: 6. The germline CDR1 and CDR2 sequences are ENHRY and SYGVKD. CDR3 coding DNA: TGTGCCATCAGCCCGGGGGGAGGAACCGGGGAGCTGTTTTTT. Protein sequence: CAISPGGGTGELFF.

The table lists this clone with a count of one. The genes are TRBV19 and TRBJ2-7; TRBD1 agrees at 8 bases. From germline, CDR1 is LNHDA and CDR2 SQIVND (reference sequence). The junction had 6 bases not matched to a gene; V was cut back by 2 bases and J by 0 bases. The CDR3 has 16 amino acids. The CDR3 DNA sequence: TGTGCCAGTAGTATACGGGACAGGCGACCCTCCTACGAGCAGTACTTC. Translating it yields CASSIRDRRPSYEQYF. Full variable domain (rest looked up from reference TRBV19 and TRBJ2-7): DGGITQSPKYLFRKEGQNVTLSCEQNLNHDAMYWYRQDPGQGLRLIYYSQIVNDFQKGDIAEGYSVSREKKESFPLTVTSAQKNPTAFYLCASSIRDRRPSYEQYFGPGTRLTVT.

Concerning this clone: Other DNA variants within this sample encode the same CDR3. The chain recombines TRBV7-9 with TRBJ2-3; 8 bases are a match to TRBD1. The J segment lost 6 bases and the V segment lost 5 bases, leaving 4 bases of the junction unmatched. Germline V gene lookup returns CDR1 SEHNR and CDR2 FQNEAQ (reference sequence). The CDR3 length is 13 residues. The CDR3 protein is CASSTPGGDTQYF. CDR3 DNA sequence: TGTGCCAGCAGCACCCCAGGGGGCGATACGCAGTATTTT. The variable domain in full, with the rest retrieved from reference TRBV7-9 and TRBJ2-3, is DTGVSQNPRHKITKRGQNVTFRCDPISEHNRLYWYRQTLGQGPEFLTYFQNEAQLEKSRLLSDRFSAERPKGSFSTLEIQRTEQGDSAMYLCASSTPGGDTQYFGPGTRLTVL.

The chain has TRBV19 and TRBJ2-7; 7 positions match TRBD1. The CDR3 runs 15 residues. Germline V lookup: CDR1 LNHDA, CDR2 SQIVND (reference sequence). J was trimmed by 7 bases and V by 1 base; bases with no gene match: 10. The CDR3 sequence is CASSIAQTGRWEQYF. CDR3 bases: TGTGCCAGTAGTATAGCCCAGACAGGGCGGTGGGAGCAGTACTTC.

The V call is TRBV7-3, the J call TRBJ2-1; D is unclear. Germline CDR1 is SGHTA and CDR2 is FQGTGA. The germline V and J ends were trimmed by 1 base and 10 bases, with 11 bases remaining between them. This CDR3 contains 13 residues. This CDR3 is CASSLSEGWEQFF. CDR3 nucleotide sequence: TGTGCCAGCAGCTTAAGCGAAGGCTGGGAGCAGTTCTTC.

The gene calls are TRBV28 and TRBJ1-2; 9 bases align to TRBD1. V trimming: 3 bases; J trimming: 6 bases; junction bases outside the gene matches: 2. Germline loops: CDR1 MDHEN, CDR2 SYDVKM. The CDR3 contains 13 residues. As DNA, the CDR3 is TGTGCCAGCAGTTTTAGGGACAGGGATGGCTACACCTTC. This encodes CASSFRDRDGYTF.

This clone was seen just once. This rearrangement joins TRBV6-1 to TRBJ2-2, with 7 positions matching TRBD1. Germline assignment: CDR1 MNHNS and CDR2 SASEGT. V lost 4 bases and J lost 6; bases outside the gene matches: 2. The CDR3 is 13 residues long. CDR3 DNA: TGTGCCAGCAGTGTCGACAGGGCCGGGGAGCTGTTTTTT. Translated: CASSVDRAGELFF.

V is TRBV4-2 and J is TRBJ2-1; TRBD2 might be the D (5 bases). CDR1 LGHNA and CDR2 YNFKEQ come from the germline V gene. CDR3 length: 18 residues. V was shortened by 0 bases and J by 0 bases, with 15 bases between the two germline ends. CDR3 residues: CASSQDSQRAGSYNEQFF. CDR3 nucleotide sequence: TGTGCCAGCAGCCAAGATTCCCAACGGGCGGGCTCCTACAATGAGCAGTTCTTC.

The rearrangement joins TRBV5-4 to TRBJ2-7; TRBD1 aligns across 12 bases. Trimming took 4 bases from V and 5 from J; bases not matched to a gene: 4. CDR3 length: 14 amino acids. The V gene's germline CDR1 is SGHNT and CDR2 YYREEE (reference sequence). The CDR3 coding sequence is TGTGCCAGCAGCCGGGACAGGGGGCGAGACGAGCAGTACTTC. This translates into CASSRDRGRDEQYF.

The chain links TRBV5-6 to TRBJ2-5; possibly TRBD1 or TRBD2 for D (6 bases each). This CDR3 contains 16 residues. V shed 6 bases and J shed 5 bases, with 23 bases lying between them. Germline loops: CDR1 SGHDT, CDR2 YYEEEE. CDR3 coding DNA: TGTGCCAGCACCCAGGCAGGGTTCCGAGGGGGGGAGACCCAGTACTTC. As protein: CASTQAGFRGGETQYF.

On this clone: The same CDR3 can be traced to other DNA sequences in this sample. This rearrangement joins TRBV5-1 to TRBJ2-3; D is unresolved. The CDR3 loop spans 13 amino acids. Per germline, CDR1 SGHRS and CDR2 YFSETQ. Trimming took 3 bases from V and 4 from J, leaving 9 bases between them. The DNA for the CDR3 is TGCGCCAGCAGCTCAGGTGGTGCAGATACGCAGTATTTT. Encoded protein: CASSSGGADTQYF.

In its sample, this clone was seen once. The V call is TRBV7-9, the J call TRBJ2-5; D is possibly TRBD2 (6 bases). V lost 4 bases and J lost 4, with 16 bases in between. The CDR3 sequence is 15 residues long. The germline V gene encodes CDR1 SEHNR and CDR2 FQNEAQ (reference sequence). CDR3 loop: CASSSQPVGGETQYF. The DNA of the CDR3 is TGTGCCAGCAGCTCCCAACCGGTGGGGGGAGAGACCCAGTACTTC.

V is TRBV30 and J is TRBJ2-1; either TRBD1 or TRBD2 may supply D (5 bases each). CDR1 and CDR2 from the germline V gene are GTSNPN and SVGIG (reference sequence). The CDR3 sequence is 15 residues long. Trimming cost V 0 bases and J 2 bases, with 11 bases left between them. CDR3 DNA sequence: TGTGCCTGGAGTGTCCCGGGGCATACCTACAATGAGCAGTTCTTC. Protein product: CAWSVPGHTYNEQFF. The full variable domain, with the rest looked up from reference TRBV30 and TRBJ2-1, is SQTIHQWPATLVQPVGSPLSLECTVEGTSNPNLYWYRQAAGRGLQLLFYSVGIGQISSEVPQNLSASRPQDRQFILSSKKLLLSDSGFYLCAWSVPGHTYNEQFFGPGTRLTVL.

V and J are TRBV28 and TRBJ1-2; D is undetermined. V was clipped by 8 bases and J by 5 bases, with 18 bases between them. The CDR3 sequence is 14 residues long. The germline V gene encodes CDR1 MDHEN and CDR2 SYDVKM. Here the CDR3 DNA reads TGTGCCAGCTCAACTCCCGGACGGTCTTATGGCTACACCTTC. Amino acids: CASSTPGRSYGYTF.

The table lists this clone with a few counts. This chain connects TRBV28 to TRBJ2-7, with D tentatively TRBD1 (5 bases). The CDR3 totals 14 residues. CDR1 is MDHEN and CDR2 is SYDVKM in the germline V gene. The germline V and J ends were trimmed by 7 bases and 0 bases, with 13 bases remaining between them. CDR3 amino acids: CASMTVSTSYEQYF. In DNA form, the CDR3 reads TGTGCCAGCATGACAGTATCAACCTCCTACGAGCAGTACTTC.

The CDR3 loop reads CASSLVVGKNYGYTF. The CDR3, as DNA: TGTGCCAGCAGCTTAGTTGTCGGAAAGAACTATGGCTACACCTTC. V gene TRBV7-9 combines with J gene TRBJ1-2; no definite D call. The CDR3 totals 15 residues. From germline, CDR1 is SEHNR and CDR2 FQNEAQ (reference sequence). Trimming cost V 1 base and J 2 bases, with 11 bases left between them.

V usage is TRBV9 and J usage is TRBJ2-7; 11 bases align to TRBD2. The trim removed 4 bases at V and 7 bases at J, leaving 10 bases unmatched. From germline, CDR1 is SGDLS and CDR2 YYNGEE. CDR3 length equals 15 residues. The DNA for the CDR3 is TGTGCCAGCAGCCTGGGACTAGCGGAGACCATGGAGCAGTACTTC. This translates into CASSLGLAETMEQYF.

This chain connects TRBV10-3 to TRBJ2-5; 9 bases line up with TRBD1. Germline V CDR1 and CDR2: ENHRY, SYGVKD. The CDR3 totals 14 residues. Losses at the gene ends were 10 bases for V and 4 bases for J; bases not matched to a gene: 10. The CDR3 reads CATSQGAFGETQYF. CDR3 DNA: TGTGCCACATCACAGGGGGCGTTTGGAGAGACCCAGTACTTC.

The chain combines TRBV7-8 with TRBJ2-7; 7 bases map to TRBD1. The J segment lost 0 bases and the V segment lost 1 base, leaving 15 bases of the junction unmatched. This CDR3 has 19 amino acids. Germline V gives CDR1 SGHVS, CDR2 FQNEAQ. CDR3 sequence (DNA): TGTGCCAGCAGCTTAGGTCTTTCTAGGACAGGTAGGAGCTCCTACGAGCAGTACTTC. It codes for CASSLGLSRTGRSSYEQYF.

The chain has TRBV5-1 and TRBJ2-7, with 9 nucleotides matching TRBD1. In germline, CDR1 is SGHRS, CDR2 YFSETQ. Unmatched junction bases numbered 4, after V lost 4 bases and J lost 2 bases. This CDR3 region has 14 residues. CDR3 sequence reads: CASSRGTGPYEQYF. In DNA form, the CDR3 reads TGCGCCAGCAGCAGAGGGACAGGGCCCTACGAGCAGTACTTC.

The chain is built from TRBV29-1 and TRBJ1-1; TRBD1 is a possible D gene (6 bases). Germline loops: CDR1 SQVTM, CDR2 ANQGSEA. Trimming shortened V by 7 bases and J by 4 bases, and 13 bases separated the two germline ends. CDR3 size: 12 residues. CDR3 sequence (DNA): TGCAGCGGGGGGGCGCTCAGCACTGAAGCTTTCTTT. Translating it yields CSGGALSTEAFF.

This clone was found once. The rearrangement joins TRBV5-1 to TRBJ1-6; D is unresolved. V was clipped by 3 bases and J by 7 bases, with 14 bases between them. This CDR3 has 15 residues. Germline assignment: CDR1 SGHRS and CDR2 YFSETQ. The chain's CDR3 is CASSWLEARNSPLHF. As DNA, the CDR3 is TGCGCCAGCAGCTGGTTAGAGGCCCGCAATTCACCCCTCCACTTT.

The genes are TRBV5-6 and TRBJ2-2; maybe TRBD1 (6 bases). The CDR3 spans 16 residues. V gave up 1 base and J gave up 0 bases, with 10 bases separating them. Germline values: CDR1 SGHDT, CDR2 YYEEEE. The CDR3 DNA follows: TGTGCCAGCAGCTTGCAGGGACAAGCGAACACCGGGGAGCTGTTTTTT. Translation gives CASSLQGQANTGELFF.

The V and J genes are TRBV11-2 and TRBJ2-5; 9 bases line up with TRBD1. The CDR3 is 16 residues long. J was trimmed by 4 bases and V by 3 bases; bases with no gene match: 9. Germline V gives CDR1 SGHAT, CDR2 FQNNGV. The CDR3 sequence is CASSLYRGLWGETQYF. CDR3 in DNA: TGTGCCAGCAGCTTGTACAGGGGGCTCTGGGGAGAGACCCAGTACTTC.

This chain links TRBV19 with TRBJ1-1; D is unresolved. The CDR3 runs 15 residues. Per the germline V gene, CDR1 is LNHDA and CDR2 is SQIVND (reference sequence). V lost 1 base to trimming and J lost 1 base, with 10 bases between them. For the CDR3, the DNA is TGTGCCAGTAGTATAGGCGGAAAGACGAACACTGAAGCTTTCTTT. Translation: CASSIGGKTNTEAFF.